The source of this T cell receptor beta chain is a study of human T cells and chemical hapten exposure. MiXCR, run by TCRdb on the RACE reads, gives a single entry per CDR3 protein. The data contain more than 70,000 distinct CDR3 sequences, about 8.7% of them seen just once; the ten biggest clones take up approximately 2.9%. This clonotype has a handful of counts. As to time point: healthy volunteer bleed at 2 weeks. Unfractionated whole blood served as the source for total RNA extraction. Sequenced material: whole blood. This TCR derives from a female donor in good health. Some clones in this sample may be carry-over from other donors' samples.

This chain's CDR3 is CASSLYGTDTQYF. In DNA form, the CDR3 reads TGTGCCAGCAGCCTATACGGGACAGATACGCAGTATTTT. This sequence joins TRBV6-5 and TRBJ2-3; D is unclear. Germline V CDR1 and CDR2: MNHEY, SVGAGI. Trimming left V 6 bases short and J 3 bases short, with 10 bases between. The CDR3 has 13 amino acids.